A single sample gave rise to the 3 T cell receptor beta chains below, sequenced in a study of T cell responses to AZD1222 COVID-19 vaccine. Sequencing used immunoSEQ multiplex PCR; TCRdb keeps in-frame clones, though not all of them. The sample has about 140,000 clones; 85% to 95% are singletons. Sample: peripheral blood, taken after recovery from COVID-19. The receptors stem from an adult who had recovered from COVID-19.

The rearrangement joins TRBV6-5 to TRBJ2-7, with a possible D match to TRBD2 (5 bases). The CDR3 totals 13 residues. With 2 bases removed from V and 4 bases from J, the gap between germline ends came to 9 bases. Germline lookup yields CDR1 MNHEY and CDR2 SVGAGI. CDR3 sequence: CASSYITGYEQYF. In DNA, the CDR3 is TGTGCCAGCAGTTACATAACGGGGTACGAGCAGTACTTC.

The rearrangement uses TRBV18 and TRBJ2-6; D is perhaps TRBD1 (5 bases). CDR1 KGHSH and CDR2 LQKENI come from the germline V gene. Trimming pared 2 bases from V and 0 bases from J, leaving 5 bases between. The CDR3 extends over 15 amino acids. The DNA of the CDR3 is TGTGCCAGCTCACCAGACAGCTCTGGGGCCAACGTCCTGACTTTC. This encodes CASSPDSSGANVLTF.

The chain recombines TRBV30 with TRBJ2-7, with 7 bases aligning to TRBD1. The J segment lost 2 bases and the V segment lost 2 bases, leaving 12 bases of the junction unmatched. Germline values: CDR1 GTSNPN, CDR2 SVGIG (reference sequence). The CDR3 length is 16 residues. CDR3 DNA sequence: TGTGCCTGGAGTCTATGGGACAGTTTTGTGGCCTACGAGCAGTACTTC. It is translated as CAWSLWDSFVAYEQYF. Drawing the rest from reference TRBV30 and TRBJ2-7, the complete variable domain is SQTIHQWPATLVQPVGSPLSLECTVEGTSNPNLYWYRQAAGRGLQLLFYSVGIGQISSEVPQNLSASRPQDRQFILSSKKLLLSDSGFYLCAWSLWDSFVAYEQYFGPGTRLTVT.